One and the same sample provided the 2 T cell receptor beta chains below, sequenced in a study of blood T cell repertoires in COVID-19. The table came from immunoSEQ multiplex PCR; TCRdb's copy has only in-frame clones and leaves some out. The sample contains around 330,000 clones, approximately 88% of which appear only once. Sequenced: peripheral blood. The receptors were gathered from a woman younger than 45 with COVID-19, enrolled during active disease.

The chain recombines TRBV5-1 with TRBJ2-7; no clear D gene. CDR1 is SGHRS and CDR2 is YFSETQ in the germline V gene. Between the trimmed V and J ends, which lost 0 bases and 3 bases, there was a span of 7 bases. This CDR3 spans 13 amino acids. In nucleotides, the CDR3 is TGCGCCAGCAGCTTGGTAGAAAACTACGAGCAGTACTTC. This gives the protein CASSLVENYEQYF.

The chain is built from TRBV5-5 and TRBJ1-1, with 8 bases fitting TRBD1. Looked up from germline, CDR1 is SGHKS and CDR2 is YYEKEE (reference sequence). The CDR3 is 16 amino acids. The junction had 5 bases not matched to a gene; V was cut back by 0 bases and J by 1 base. CDR3 protein: CASSLAPTGANTEAFF. The CDR3 DNA follows: TGTGCCAGCAGCTTGGCTCCGACAGGGGCGAACACTGAAGCTTTCTTT. Supplemented by reference TRBV5-5 and TRBJ1-1, the full variable domain reads DAGVTQSPTHLIKTRGQQVTLRCSPISGHKSVSWYQQVLGQGPQFIFQYYEKEERGRGNFPDRFSARQFPNYSSELNVNALLLGDSALYLCASSLAPTGANTEAFFGQGTRLTVV.